This TCR beta chain stems from a study of shared clonotypes between healthy human individuals. Trimming shortened V by 4 bases and J by 7 bases, and 19 bases separated the two germline ends. The CDR3 extends over 14 amino acids. Germline V gene data show CDR1 as SQVTM and CDR2 as ANQGSEA. Profiling relied on immunoSEQ multiplex PCR, and the TCRdb table lists in-frame clones only, not all of them. The sample has about 490,000 clones, 65% to 85% seen once. In regard to this clone: A far larger clone is one nucleotide away, so this likely arose from a read error.

The chain employs TRBV29-1 and TRBJ1-1; D ambiguous. The specimen sequenced was PBMCs. The TCR comes from a woman between 40 and 55 years old in good health. Some clones in this sample may be carry-over from other donors' samples. CDR3 amino acids: CSVVLTWGGIEAFF. CDR3 DNA sequence: TGCAGCGTTGTCCTAACCTGGGGTGGGATTGAAGCTTTCTTT.